This paragraph covers one T cell receptor (beta chain) sequence. As handled by the study authors: Estimation of nucleated cell counts was performed using reference gene primer amplification. Measured with immunoSEQ multiplex PCR; TCRdb has only the in-frame clones, and not every one. The V and J calls and clone size come from that table; D and trimming were worked out from the DNA. The sample has about 200,000 clones, around 85% seen once. The record originates from a study of blood T cell repertoires in COVID-19. Background on the study: Samples taken during acute and convalescent COVID-19 were collected in the United States, Italy and Spain. PBMCs, B-cell-depleted T cells, or T cells were the source of the cDNA or gDNA that made up the material.

Germline V gene data show CDR1 as SNHLY and CDR2 as FYNNEI. The CDR3 is 15 amino acids. The germline V and J ends were trimmed by 6 bases and 4 bases, with 15 bases remaining between them. Sequencing was carried out using peripheral blood. This chain joins TRBV2 and TRBJ1-4; D is possibly TRBD1 (5 bases). This clonotype originated in an elderly woman with acute or convalescent COVID-19. CDR3 amino acids: CASRDYRDGNEKLFF. Here the CDR3 DNA reads TGTGCCAGCAGGGACTACCGGGACGGTAATGAAAAACTGTTTTTT.